The 10 T cell receptor beta chains below all came from one sample that was sequenced in a study of human T cells and chemical hapten exposure. From the RACE reads, TCRdb called clonotypes with MiXCR, one entry per CDR3 protein. The table has some 380,000 distinct CDR3 sequences, more than 4.5% seen once. Described time point: patch test 1, 2 weeks after DPC sensitization. Treatment specified: therapeutic diphenylcyclopropenone sensitization with weekly scalp DPC. This specimen was whole blood, taken in connection with sensitization to the hapten diphenylcyclopropenone (DPC). The receptors derive from a woman aged 50 to 65 with alopecia areata. Some clones in this sample may be carry-over from other donors' samples.

This clonotype occurred once. This chain joins TRBV29-1 and TRBJ2-2, with TRBD2 matching over 11 bases. Germline V CDR1 and CDR2: SQVTM, ANQGSEA. V was clipped by 0 bases and J by 7 bases; unmatched bases: 7. The CDR3 has 16 residues. Here the CDR3 DNA reads TGCAGCGTTGAAGAGACTAGCGGGATGGTCGTCGGGGAGCTGTTTTTT. Translation: CSVEETSGMVVGELFF.

This clonotype was detected many times. The chain carries TRBV7-9 and TRBJ1-2, with D maybe TRBD1 (6 bases). Germline CDR1 reads SEHNR; CDR2 reads FQNEAQ (reference sequence). Trimming stripped 3 bases from V and 4 bases from J, with 15 bases between. The length of the CDR3 is 15 residues. For the CDR3, the DNA is TGTGCCAGCAGCTTCATACAGGGATCCCCCTATGGCTACACCTTC. This encodes CASSFIQGSPYGYTF.

The table lists this clonotype with many counts. The chain carries TRBV11-2 and TRBJ2-3; TRBD2 aligns across 7 bases. Per germline, CDR1 SGHAT and CDR2 FQNNGV. V was pared by 6 bases and J by 4 bases, with 10 bases of the junction left unmatched. The CDR3 extends over 15 amino acids. DNA for the CDR3: TGTGCCAGCAGAGGGAGGGGCCGGGTATCAGATACGCAGTATTTT. As protein: CASRGRGRVSDTQYF.

This clonotype has at least ten counts. The rearrangement joins TRBV7-2 to TRBJ2-4, with D perhaps TRBD2 (6 bases). The CDR3 runs 19 residues. Germline V gives CDR1 SGHTA, CDR2 FQGNSA. V shed 2 bases and J shed 0 bases, with 20 bases lying between them. CDR3 in DNA: TGTGCCAGCAGCTTAAAGGGCCCCGGGGGAACCCTAGCCAAAAACATTCAGTACTTC. Residues: CASSLKGPGGTLAKNIQYF.

The V and J genes are TRBV12-5 and TRBJ1-4; D is unresolved. The V and J ends lost 2 bases and 0 bases respectively, with 13 bases between them. CDR3 length: 17 residues. Germline V gene lookup returns CDR1 LGHNT and CDR2 FRNRAP. The CDR3, as DNA: TGTGCTAGTGGTTTGCCCTCCTCCATAGCAACTAATGAAAAACTGTTTTTT. Protein: CASGLPSSIATNEKLFF.

This clonotype was detected ten times or more. J is TRBJ1-6 and V is TRBV4-1; TRBD1 matches at 7 bases. Per the germline V gene, CDR1 is MGHRA and CDR2 is YSYEKL. Trimming cost V 2 bases and J 8 bases; bases outside gene matches: 9. The length of the CDR3 is 16 residues. In nucleotides, the CDR3 is TGCGCCAGCAGCCAAAGGGTTGGACAGGTTCATTCACCCCTCCACTTT. Residues: CASSQRVGQVHSPLHF.

The sample holds many counts of this clonotype. V and J are TRBV20-1 and TRBJ2-3, with TRBD2 as a possible D gene (6 bases). The CDR3 loop spans 13 amino acids. Between the trimmed V and J ends, which lost 5 bases and 5 bases, there was a span of 14 bases. Germline assignment: CDR1 DFQATT and CDR2 SNEGSKA (reference sequence). CDR3 sequence (DNA): TGCAGTGCTCCTTTGGAGGGTTTAGATACGCAGTATTTT. The encoded protein is CSAPLEGLDTQYF.

The chain carries TRBV5-4 and TRBJ2-1; weak D call: TRBD1 (5 bases). The V end lost 1 base, the J end lost 9 bases, and 14 bases lay between the germline ends. CDR3 length equals 14 residues. In germline, CDR1 is SGHNT, CDR2 YYREEE (reference sequence). CDR3 in DNA: TGTGCCAGCAGCTTGAAGGTCGACAGTGTTGAGCAGTTCTTC. The encoded protein is CASSLKVDSVEQFF. Full variable domain (missing parts from reference TRBV5-4 and TRBJ2-1): ETGVTQSPTHLIKTRGQQVTLRCSSQSGHNTVSWYQQALGQGPQFIFQYYREEENGRGNFPPRFSGLQFPNYSSELNVNALELDDSALYLCASSLKVDSVEQFFGPGTRLTVL.

This clonotype was picked up many times. The CDR3 nucleotides are TGTGCCAGTCTCCTTTTGTACGAGCAGTACTTC. It encodes CASLLLYEQYF. The chain recombines TRBV6-1 with TRBJ2-7; D gene ambiguous. Germline CDR1 MNHNS, CDR2 SASEGT. The CDR3 sequence is 11 residues long. Trimming removed 9 bases at V and 4 bases at J, with 10 bases between.

Many counts were recorded for this clonotype. V is TRBV9 and J is TRBJ2-1; a possible D gene is TRBD1 (6 bases). Germline lookup yields CDR1 SGDLS and CDR2 YYNGEE. The CDR3 contains 15 residues. Trimming removed 4 bases at V and 1 base at J, with 12 bases between. CDR3 in DNA: TGTGCCAGCAGCCCGGGGACACGGTCCTACAATGAGCAGTTCTTC. This gives the protein CASSPGTRSYNEQFF. The whole variable domain, filled in from reference TRBV9 and TRBJ2-1, reads DSGVTQTPKHLITATGQRVTLRCSPRSGDLSVYWYQQSLDQGLQFLIQYYNGEERAKGNILERFSAQQFPDLHSELNLSSLELGDSALYFCASSPGTRSYNEQFFGPGTRLTVL.